The next 23 T cell receptor beta chains were all read from a single sample in a study of metastatic and nonmetastatic thyroid tumors. Through MiXCR, TCRdb re-clonotyped the PCR reads. Counted here are 45,000 to 50,000 clones, about 22% occurring once; the ten biggest clones make up more than 3%. No patient had received any treatment before thyroid surgery. The material sequenced was blood. These receptors all stem from a male donor with papillary thyroid cancer or a benign thyroid nodule (not recorded which). Some clones in this sample may be carry-over from other donors' samples.

This clone was picked up many times. The chain recombines TRBV19 with TRBJ2-5; TRBD2 aligns across 9 bases. J lost 5 bases, V lost 5 bases, and 9 bases had no gene match. CDR1 is LNHDA, CDR2 SQIVND, per germline (reference sequence). The CDR3 has 15 amino acids. CDR3 in DNA: TGTGCCAGTAGTGGATTAGCGGGAGATTTGGAGACCCAGTACTTC. This codes for CASSGLAGDLETQYF.

This clone has at least ten counts. The CDR3 coding sequence is TGTGCCAGCAGCGACGGGGTGAACACTGAAGCTTTCTTT. Protein product: CASSDGVNTEAFF. V usage is TRBV6-1 and J usage is TRBJ1-1; no definite D call. V gave up 6 bases and J gave up 0 bases, with 8 bases separating them. Looked up from germline, CDR1 is MNHNS and CDR2 is SASEGT. This CDR3 is built from 13 residues.

V usage is TRBV28 and J usage is TRBJ1-3; no clear D gene. Trimming removed 8 bases from V and 1 base from J, with 9 bases in between. CDR3 length: 13 amino acids. Germline-derived CDR1 and CDR2 are MDHEN and SYDVKM. CDR3 DNA: TGTGCCAGCTTCCGGGAATCTGGAAACACCATATATTTT. This encodes CASFRESGNTIYF. The full variable domain, completed using reference TRBV28 and TRBJ1-3, is DVKVTQSSRYLVKRTGEKVFLECVQDMDHENMFWYRQDPGLGLRLIYFSYDVKMKEKGDIPEGYSVSREKKERFSLILESASTNQTSMYLCASFRESGNTIYFGEGSWLTVV.

The V gene is TRBV6-6, the J gene TRBJ1-3; D is uncertain. Germline values: CDR1 MNHNY, CDR2 SVGAGI (reference sequence). The CDR3 is 15 amino acids. Between the trimmed V and J ends, which lost 0 bases and 7 bases, there was a span of 13 bases. The chain's CDR3 is CASSYSVGWWNTIYF. The DNA of the CDR3 is TGTGCCAGCAGTTACTCTGTGGGATGGTGGAACACCATATATTTT.

V gene TRBV6-2 or TRBV6-3 combines with J gene TRBJ2-5; D is perhaps TRBD1 (5 bases). V was trimmed by 4 bases and J by 5 bases, leaving 14 bases between them. CDR1 is MNHEY, CDR2 SVGEGT, per germline. This CDR3 has 14 amino acids. CDR3 loop: CASSLQVAQETQYF. CDR3 nucleotide sequence: TGTGCCAGCAGTTTACAGGTGGCCCAGGAGACCCAGTACTTC.

In this sample, this clone turned up a few times. This sequence joins TRBV6-1 and TRBJ1-3; D remains ambiguous. The CDR3 is 15 residues long. V was cut by 2 bases and J by 0 bases, with 8 bases left in between. Germline CDR1 is MNHNS and CDR2 is SASEGT. The CDR3 loop reads CASSESPSSGNTIYF. CDR3 bases: TGTGCCAGCAGTGAATCTCCCTCCTCTGGAAACACCATATATTTT.

This clone was picked up many times. The rearrangement uses TRBV3-1 and TRBJ2-2; D unresolved. Germline CDR1 LGHDT, CDR2 YNNKEL (reference sequence). This CDR3 region has 14 residues. Trimming left V 4 bases short and J 6 bases short, with 12 bases between. As DNA, the CDR3 is TGTGCCAGCAGCCCCTGGGGTAGGCCCGGGGAGCTGTTTTTT. Protein product: CASSPWGRPGELFF.

This clone has a handful of counts. The rearrangement joins TRBV12-3 or TRBV12-4 to TRBJ2-7; maybe TRBD2 (6 bases). The CDR3 totals 15 residues. V was pared by 6 bases and J by 5 bases, with 20 bases between. Here the CDR3 reads CASSNRGITSHEQYF. The CDR3 DNA reads as TGTGCCAGCAGCAACCGCGGGATAACAAGCCACGAGCAGTACTTC.

This clone was observed at least ten times. V is TRBV28 and J is TRBJ2-3; perhaps TRBD1 as D (7 bases). The CDR3 has 15 residues. Between the trimmed V and J ends, which lost 4 bases and 0 bases, there was a span of 11 bases. Germline V gene sequence: CDR1 MDHEN, CDR2 SYDVKM. The CDR3 DNA reads TGTGCCAGCAGTTCGCAGGGGGGAAGCACAGATACGCAGTATTTT. Translation gives CASSSQGGSTDTQYF.

This clone was seen more than once but under ten times. The V and J genes are TRBV11-3 and TRBJ1-1; 7 nucleotides align to TRBD1. The CDR3 contains 13 residues. Unmatched junction bases numbered 2, after V lost 6 bases and J lost 1 base. Germline CDR1 reads SGHNT; CDR2 reads YENEEA. The CDR3 spells CASRQGRNTEAFF. The CDR3 nucleotides are TGTGCCAGCAGACAGGGGAGGAACACTGAAGCTTTCTTT.

The chain recombines TRBV20-1 with TRBJ2-1; TRBD2 matches 10 bases. Trimming at V came to 1 base and at J to 3 bases, leaving 6 bases not matched to a gene. This CDR3 contains 16 residues. Germline lookup yields CDR1 DFQATT and CDR2 SNEGSKA (reference sequence). The CDR3 DNA follows: TGCAGTGCTAGAGTCCGTAGCGGGAGGTTCTACAATGAGCAGTTCTTC. Translation: CSARVRSGRFYNEQFF.

This clone was seen many times. The junction and the germline gene differ at one end; a read error may be behind it. The chain recombines TRBV4-1 with TRBJ2-2; D ambiguous. The germline V gene has CDR1 MGHRA and CDR2 YSYEKL. CDR3 length: 13 residues. The CDR3 DNA reads as TGCGCCAGCAGCCGAGAGAACAGCGGGGAGCTGTTTTTT. This encodes CASSRENSGELFF.

In this sample, this clone turned up many times. J is TRBJ1-1 and V is TRBV5-1, with 7 bases matching TRBD1. The CDR3 has 15 residues. Germline V lookup: CDR1 SGHRS, CDR2 YFSETQ. The trim removed 4 bases at V and 4 bases at J, leaving 10 bases unmatched. The CDR3 DNA reads TGCGCCAGCAGCAAAAGACAGGGCCCGAGCACTGAAGCTTTCTTT. This encodes CASSKRQGPSTEAFF.

This clone was counted a few times. This chain connects TRBV30 to TRBJ1-3; D is undetermined. The germline V gene has CDR1 GTSNPN and CDR2 SVGIG (reference sequence). This CDR3 contains 14 residues. Trimming took 5 bases from V and 0 from J, leaving 11 bases between them. The CDR3: CAWVPSSSGNTIYF. CDR3 DNA sequence: TGTGCCTGGGTACCCTCGAGCTCTGGAAACACCATATATTTT.

There are many counts of this clone. This sequence may be a read error, since a much larger clone differs from it by one base. The chain combines TRBV11-2 with TRBJ2-5, with unresolved D. V was cut by 7 bases and J by 1 base, with 13 bases left in between. Germline assignment: CDR1 SGHAT and CDR2 FQNNGV. This CDR3 spans 14 amino acids. CDR3: CASTRADFQETQYF. CDR3 DNA: TGTGCCAGCACCAGAGCAGACTTCCAAGAGACCCAGTACTTC. Looking up the rest from reference TRBV11-2 and TRBJ2-5 gives the full variable domain: EAGVAQSPRYKIIEKRQSVAFWCNPISGHATLYWYQQILGQGPKLLIQFQNNGVVDDSQLPKDRFSAERLKGVDSTLKIQPAKLEDSAVYLCASTRADFQETQYFGPGTRLLVL.

This clone was detected ten times or more. The V gene is TRBV25-1, the J gene TRBJ2-3; possibly TRBD2 for D (5 bases). CDR1 is MGHDK and CDR2 is SYGVNS in the germline V gene. Trimming shortened V by 8 bases and J by 1 base, and 10 bases separated the two germline ends. The CDR3 length is 13 residues. The CDR3 region has the DNA TGTGCCAGCGTGGACTGGGGCACAGATACGCAGTATTTT. It specifies CASVDWGTDTQYF.

Remarks on this clone: An end of the junction differs from the germline gene, which may be a read error. This chain connects TRBV24-1 to TRBJ1-1; no firm D call. The germline V gene has CDR1 KGHDR and CDR2 SFDVKD. This CDR3 contains 15 residues. The chain's CDR3 is CVTSDNSVGNTEAFF. The DNA for the CDR3 is TGTGTCACCAGTGACAACAGTGTCGGGAACACTGAAGCTTTCTTT.

This clone turned up a few times. V and J are TRBV5-1 and TRBJ2-2; TRBD2 matches 10 bases. The V and J ends lost 0 bases and 10 bases, in that order; junction bases with no gene match: 12. The CDR3 spans 17 residues. Germline loops: CDR1 SGHRS, CDR2 YFSETQ. The CDR3 nucleotides read TGCGCCAGCAGCTTGGTCCCTAGCGGGAGAAACACCTTGGAGCTGTTTTTT. It encodes CASSLVPSGRNTLELFF.

This clone has a count of ten or more. Given a much more abundant clone one base away, this may be a read error. Other nucleotide sequences in the sample specify the same CDR3. The V and J genes are TRBV5-1 and TRBJ1-1, with D perhaps TRBD1 (5 bases). The length of the CDR3 is 17 residues. Per the germline V gene, CDR1 is SGHRS and CDR2 is YFSETQ. Trimming took 4 bases from V and 0 from J, leaving 19 bases between them. The CDR3 region is CASSLLPGRGVNTEAFF. CDR3 bases: TGCGCCAGCAGCCTGCTTCCCGGTAGAGGGGTGAACACTGAAGCTTTCTTT.

V is TRBV11-2 and J is TRBJ2-1; D perhaps matches TRBD2 (6 bases). The CDR3 covers 16 residues. Trimming took off 4 bases at V and 6 bases at J, with 19 bases between the two ends. Germline CDR1 SGHAT, CDR2 FQNNGV. The CDR3 DNA reads TGTGCCAGCAGCTCCCGGGTCGGGGGAGCAGGCAATGAGCAGTTCTTC. Amino acid sequence: CASSSRVGGAGNEQFF.

At least ten counts were recorded for this clone. This chain uses TRBV11-2 with TRBJ1-4, with a possible D match to TRBD1 (6 bases). The length of the CDR3 is 14 residues. Germline assignment: CDR1 SGHAT and CDR2 FQNNGV. Trimming removed 5 bases from V and 7 bases from J, with 14 bases in between. The CDR3 DNA reads TGTGCCAGCAGCAACGGGGGCTCCAGTGAAAAACTGTTTTTT. Residues: CASSNGGSSEKLFF.

This clone showed up many times. J is TRBJ2-7 and V is TRBV6-2 or TRBV6-3; D is uncertain. CDR3 size: 15 residues. V gave up 7 bases and J gave up 2 bases, with 18 bases separating them. Germline V gene data show CDR1 as MNHEY and CDR2 as SVGEGT. The CDR3 spells CASTKIPDQAYEQYF. In nucleotides, the CDR3 is TGTGCCAGCACCAAAATTCCGGATCAAGCCTACGAGCAGTACTTC.

This clone occurred a few times. The chain joins TRBV6-1 to TRBJ2-7; maybe TRBD1 (5 bases). V dropped 5 bases and J dropped 2 bases, with 10 bases sitting between them. In germline, CDR1 is MNHNS, CDR2 SASEGT. The CDR3 runs 13 residues. DNA of the CDR3: TGTGCCAGCAGTCAAGACAGCACCTACGAGCAGTACTTC. Translating gives CASSQDSTYEQYF.